Listed here are 20 T cell receptor beta chains from one sample, sequenced in a study of T cell changes during pregnancy in multiple sclerosis. Profiled with immunoSEQ multiplex PCR; TCRdb holds only in-frame clones, not every one. Altogether fewer than 50,000 clones are present, 92% being singletons, with the ten largest covering approximately 5%. The sequences come from CD8+ T cells from peripheral blood mononuclear cells, collected in the third trimester of pregnancy. The source is a female donor with multiple sclerosis, enrolled in a pregnancy study.

The gene calls are TRBV19 and TRBJ2-1; D is possibly TRBD1 (6 bases). CDR3 length: 13 amino acids. Germline V CDR1 and CDR2: LNHDA, SQIVND (reference sequence). The V and J ends lost 4 bases and 8 bases respectively, with 12 bases between them. The CDR3 DNA sequence: TGTGCCAGTAGTACCAGGGGTTCCCATGAGCAGTTCTTC. This encodes CASSTRGSHEQFF.

V and J are TRBV19 and TRBJ2-3; TRBD1 matches 7 bases. The trim removed 5 bases at V and 5 bases at J, leaving 19 bases unmatched. This CDR3 is 18 amino acids long. The germline V gene has CDR1 LNHDA and CDR2 SQIVND (reference sequence). The CDR3 nucleotides are TGTGCCAGTAGTTTCCCAGGACAGGACGCCCTGGCTGAAGATACGCAGTATTTT. Protein: CASSFPGQDALAEDTQYF.

This clone was seen more than once but under ten times. The chain is built from TRBV27 and TRBJ1-2; D remains ambiguous. This CDR3 region has 16 residues. Germline CDR1 and CDR2: MNHEY and SMNVEV (reference sequence). V dropped 7 bases and J dropped 10 bases, with 28 bases sitting between them. CDR3 amino acids: CASIGGLRRHRRYYTF. Here the CDR3 DNA reads TGTGCCAGCATTGGCGGACTTCGACGCCACCGGAGATACTACACCTTC.

This chain connects TRBV5-1 to TRBJ2-7; the D gene is possibly TRBD2 (6 bases). Trimming removed 0 bases from V and 2 bases from J, with 15 bases in between. CDR1 and CDR2 (germline): SGHRS, YFSETQ. The CDR3 is made up of 16 amino acids. CDR3 amino acids: CASSLEFGGSPYEQYF. The CDR3 region has the DNA TGCGCCAGCAGCTTGGAATTCGGAGGGAGTCCCTACGAGCAGTACTTC.

The V call is TRBV6-5, the J call TRBJ2-3, with TRBD2 identical over 9 bases. The CDR3 totals 16 residues. V was pared by 2 bases and J by 2 bases, with 5 bases of the junction left unmatched. Germline V gene sequence: CDR1 MNHEY, CDR2 SVGAGI. CDR3 loop: CASSYVSSGNTDTQYF. CDR3 DNA: TGTGCCAGCAGTTACGTTTCTAGCGGGAACACAGATACGCAGTATTTT.

The chain carries TRBV4-3 and TRBJ1-1; the D is unclear. Looked up from germline, CDR1 is LGHNA and CDR2 is YSLEER. V was cut by 1 base and J by 1 base, with 7 bases left in between. The CDR3 loop spans 14 amino acids. CDR3 in DNA: TGCGCCAGCAGCCAAGGAGCAGGGAACACTGAAGCTTTCTTT. As protein: CASSQGAGNTEAFF.

The CDR3 protein is CASSQQSASSYEQYF. CDR3 sequence (DNA): TGCGCCAGCAGCCAACAAAGTGCGAGCTCCTACGAGCAGTACTTC. J is TRBJ2-7 and V is TRBV4-1; D is ambiguous. This CDR3 has 15 amino acids. The V gene's germline CDR1 is MGHRA and CDR2 YSYEKL. V shed 2 bases and J shed 0 bases, with 11 bases lying between them.

This clone was recorded once. This sequence joins TRBV27 and TRBJ2-1; 15 nucleotides line up with TRBD2. In germline, CDR1 is MNHEY, CDR2 SMNVEV (reference sequence). The CDR3 is made up of 15 amino acids. The junction had 7 bases not matched to a gene; V was cut back by 6 bases and J by 10 bases. The CDR3 DNA is TGTGCCAGCAGGGGGGGACTAGCGGGAGGAAAGGAGCAGTTCTTC. This translates into CASRGGLAGGKEQFF.

The V call is TRBV4-3, the J call TRBJ2-7, with TRBD2 matching over 12 bases. V lost 4 bases and J lost 4; bases outside the gene matches: 5. This CDR3 contains 15 residues. Germline-derived CDR1 and CDR2 are LGHNA and YSLEER. The CDR3 DNA sequence: TGCGCCAGCAGCCCAGGACTAGCGGGAACATACGAGCAGTACTTC. Protein product: CASSPGLAGTYEQYF.

The rearrangement links TRBV7-9 to TRBJ2-7; TRBD2 agrees at 12 bases. This CDR3 region has 16 residues. Trimming cost V 2 bases and J 5 bases; bases outside gene matches: 7. Germline V gene data show CDR1 as SEHNR and CDR2 as FQNEAQ (reference sequence). For the CDR3, the DNA is TGTGCCAGCAGCTTATTGTCTAGCGGGAGGGAAAACGAGCAGTACTTC. Protein: CASSLLSSGRENEQYF.

This clone was observed a few times. This chain uses TRBV7-2 with TRBJ2-1; 7 bases are a match to TRBD2. J gave up 5 bases and V 5 bases, and 6 bases lay outside the gene matches. Germline CDR1 and CDR2: SGHTA and FQGNSA. The CDR3 is 14 residues long. In DNA form, the CDR3 reads TGTGCCAGCAGCCCCGGACTAGACAACAATGAGCAGTTCTTC. Its translation is CASSPGLDNNEQFF.

The V and J genes are TRBV29-1 and TRBJ1-1; perhaps TRBD1 as D (6 bases). CDR1 and CDR2 (germline): SQVTM, ANQGSEA. Trimming removed 8 bases from V and 13 bases from J, with 20 bases in between. The CDR3 is 11 amino acids. This CDR3 reads CSSTWGGAGFF. In DNA, the CDR3 is TGCAGCTCGACCTGGGGGGGCGCAGGTTTCTTT.

The rearrangement links TRBV19 to TRBJ2-7, with 7 bases lining up with TRBD1. V dropped 4 bases and J dropped 0; count of bases not matched to a gene: 3. Germline V lookup: CDR1 LNHDA, CDR2 SQIVND (reference sequence). The CDR3 covers 14 residues. As DNA, the CDR3 is TGTGCCAGTAGTACGACAGGGCTCTCCTACGAGCAGTACTTC. This sequence encodes CASSTTGLSYEQYF. Variable domain in full (rest from reference TRBV19 and TRBJ2-7): DGGITQSPKYLFRKEGQNVTLSCEQNLNHDAMYWYRQDPGQGLRLIYYSQIVNDFQKGDIAEGYSVSREKKESFPLTVTSAQKNPTAFYLCASSTTGLSYEQYFGPGTRLTVT.

The chain recombines TRBV20-1 with TRBJ1-1; unclear D gene. Trimming removed 5 bases from V and 4 bases from J, with 8 bases in between. The CDR3 runs 11 residues. The germline V gene has CDR1 DFQATT and CDR2 SNEGSKA (reference sequence). In DNA form, the CDR3 reads TGCAGTGCTCCGCTAGGCACTGAAGCTTTCTTT. Translating it yields CSAPLGTEAFF.

The V gene is TRBV4-1, the J gene TRBJ1-1; D may be TRBD1 (5 bases). Germline V gene data show CDR1 as MGHRA and CDR2 as YSYEKL. V gave up 1 base and J gave up 7 bases, with 19 bases separating them. This CDR3 region has 16 residues. The CDR3 region has the DNA TGCGCCAGCAGCCAAGGTCCAGGGAGGCCCCCCGGTGAAGCTTTCTTT. It yields the protein CASSQGPGRPPGEAFF.

The chain recombines TRBV6-1 with TRBJ1-5; no definite D call. The CDR3 totals 15 residues. The germline gives CDR1 MNHNS, CDR2 SASEGT. The V and J ends lost 0 bases and 0 bases respectively, with 6 bases between them. CDR3: CASSEARYSNQPQHF. The CDR3 DNA reads TGTGCCAGCAGTGAAGCTCGTTATAGCAATCAGCCCCAGCATTTT.

The chain joins TRBV6-4 to TRBJ2-1, with TRBD2 matching over 13 bases. Trimming at V came to 5 bases and at J to 6 bases, leaving 7 bases not matched to a gene. Germline values: CDR1 MRHNA, CDR2 SNTAGT. This CDR3 has 16 amino acids. CDR3 in DNA: TGTGCCAGCAGTAGAACCGGGACTAGCGGGGTCAATGAGCAGTTCTTC. Translating gives CASSRTGTSGVNEQFF.

With regard to this clone: Other nucleotide sequences in the sample specify the same CDR3. This sequence joins TRBV11-2 and TRBJ2-1, with 11 bases identical to TRBD2. The CDR3 extends over 15 amino acids. V was clipped by 4 bases and J by 4 bases; unmatched bases: 3. CDR1 and CDR2 from the germline V gene are SGHAT and FQNNGV. Here the CDR3 DNA reads TGTGCCAGCAGCTGGCTAGCGGGAGGTTACAATGAGCAGTTCTTC. Its protein product is CASSWLAGGYNEQFF.

In this sample, this clone turned up once. CDR3 DNA: TGTGCCAGCAAGGGTCTAGCGGGAGACGAGCAGTACTTC. Translation: CASKGLAGDEQYF. The rearrangement uses TRBV6-5 and TRBJ2-7; TRBD2 aligns across 10 bases. With 7 bases clipped from V and 5 bases from J, the junction kept 5 bases outside the gene matches. The V gene's germline CDR1 is MNHEY and CDR2 SVGAGI. The CDR3 covers 13 residues.

The chain joins TRBV27 to TRBJ2-1; 7 nucleotides line up with TRBD2. Losses at the gene ends were 1 base for V and 7 bases for J; bases not matched to a gene: 4. Germline values: CDR1 MNHEY, CDR2 SMNVEV (reference sequence). The CDR3 is made up of 14 amino acids. CDR3 nucleotide sequence: TGTGCCAGCAGTTTATTTGCGGGGGATAATGAGCAGTTCTTC. Protein product: CASSLFAGDNEQFF.